Detailed here is one T cell receptor beta chain. TRB was amplified by touch-down multiplex PCR, primer pools A and B combined. Using the multiplex PCR reads, TCRdb records one entry per CDR3 protein without DNA. Across under 15,000 distinct CDR3 sequences, the top ten clones capture roughly a quarter of the sample. These data come from a study of T cell clusters in autoimmune cytopenias. Approximately 36,000 genome equivalents of blood DNA were amplified for TRB. This sample also belongs to another study, concerning T cell repertoires in aging, cancer and after chemotherapy.

The specimen sequenced was peripheral blood. This clonotype originated in a human donor in good health.

The CDR3 loop is CASRPGQGAYEQYF. The V gene is TRBV12-3 or TRBV12-4, the J gene TRBJ2-7; TCRdb selects TRBD1, and the lack of DNA leaves this call unchecked. The CDR3 contains 14 residues.